One T cell receptor (beta chain) is described in this entry. Its specificity is unknown. The data were obtained in a study of cytomegalovirus exposure and HLA in healthy donors. PCR used 60 Vbeta primers and 13 Jbeta primers. The assay was immunoSEQ multiplex PCR, and TCRdb's table has in-frame clones only and misses some. The sample contains around 120,000 clones, 73% of which appear only once. Study findings and constraints: Prediction of most subjects' HLA-A and HLA-B alleles by TCR beta sequences was reportedly accurate. A later analysis reportedly identified an Asian-associated ancestry cluster as carrying fewer N-insertions than the approximately 620-donor mean. As a later analysis revealed, the rate of TCR association differed by HLA locus, with DRB1 most and HLA-C fewest.

The specimen sequenced was PBMCs. This TCR came from a woman aged 40 to 49 in good health and CMV-seronegative.

This CDR3 is CASSITSGSQDTQYF. The CDR3 DNA is TGTGCCAGCAGTATAACTAGCGGGAGTCAAGATACGCAGTATTTT. V and J are TRBV6-4 and TRBJ2-3; TRBD2 matches at 11 bases. V lost 5 bases to trimming and J lost 5 bases; unmatched junction nucleotides: 6. The CDR3 runs to 15 residues. CDR1 MRHNA and CDR2 SNTAGT come from the germline V gene.